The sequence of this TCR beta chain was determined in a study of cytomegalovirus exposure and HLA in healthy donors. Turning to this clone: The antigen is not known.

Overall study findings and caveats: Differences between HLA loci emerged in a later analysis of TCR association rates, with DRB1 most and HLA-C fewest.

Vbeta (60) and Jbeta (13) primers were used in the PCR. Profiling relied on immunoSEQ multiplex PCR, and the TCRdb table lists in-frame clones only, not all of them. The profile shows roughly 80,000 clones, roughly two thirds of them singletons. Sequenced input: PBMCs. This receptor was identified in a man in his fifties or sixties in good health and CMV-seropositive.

The CDR3 loop reads CASRSNTGYEQYF. CDR3 DNA: TGTGCCAGCAGGAGTAATACAGGGTACGAGCAGTACTTC. V gene TRBV6-5 combines with J gene TRBJ2-7; possibly TRBD1 for D (6 bases). Germline V lookup: CDR1 MNHEY, CDR2 SVGAGI. CDR3 size: 13 residues. Trimming pared 6 bases from V and 4 bases from J, leaving 13 bases between.